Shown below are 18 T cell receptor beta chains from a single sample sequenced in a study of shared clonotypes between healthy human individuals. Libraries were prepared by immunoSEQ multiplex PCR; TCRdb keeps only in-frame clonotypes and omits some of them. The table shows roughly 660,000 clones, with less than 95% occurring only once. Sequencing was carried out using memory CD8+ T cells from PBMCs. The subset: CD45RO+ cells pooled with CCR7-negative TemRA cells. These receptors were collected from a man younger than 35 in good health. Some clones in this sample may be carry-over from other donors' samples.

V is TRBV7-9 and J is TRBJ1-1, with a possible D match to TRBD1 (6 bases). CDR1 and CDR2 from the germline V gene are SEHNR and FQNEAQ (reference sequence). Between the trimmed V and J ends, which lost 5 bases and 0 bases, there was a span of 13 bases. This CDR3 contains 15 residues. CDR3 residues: CASSGEQGMNTEAFF. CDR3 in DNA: TGTGCCAGCAGCGGCGAACAGGGTATGAACACTGAAGCTTTCTTT.

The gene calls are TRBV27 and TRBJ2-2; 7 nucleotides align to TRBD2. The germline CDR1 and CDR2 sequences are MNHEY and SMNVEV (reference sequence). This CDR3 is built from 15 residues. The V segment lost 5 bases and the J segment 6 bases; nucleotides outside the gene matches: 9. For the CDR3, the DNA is TGTGCCAGCAGTCTCCCCCCGGCGGGAGCCGGGGAGCTGTTTTTT. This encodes CASSLPPAGAGELFF.

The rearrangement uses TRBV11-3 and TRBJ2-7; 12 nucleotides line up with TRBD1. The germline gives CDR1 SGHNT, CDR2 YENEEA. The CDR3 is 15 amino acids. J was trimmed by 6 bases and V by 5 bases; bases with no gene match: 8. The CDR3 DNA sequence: TGTGCCAGCAGCCCTTCCGGGACAGGGGGCCGCGAGCAGTACTTC. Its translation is CASSPSGTGGREQYF.

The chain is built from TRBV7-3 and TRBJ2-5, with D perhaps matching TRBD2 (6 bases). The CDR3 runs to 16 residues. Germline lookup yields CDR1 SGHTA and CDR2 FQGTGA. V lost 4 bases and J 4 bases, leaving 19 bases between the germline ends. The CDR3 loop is CASSSGTRSKAETQYF. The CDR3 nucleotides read TGTGCCAGCAGCTCAGGGACTCGATCAAAAGCAGAGACCCAGTACTTC.

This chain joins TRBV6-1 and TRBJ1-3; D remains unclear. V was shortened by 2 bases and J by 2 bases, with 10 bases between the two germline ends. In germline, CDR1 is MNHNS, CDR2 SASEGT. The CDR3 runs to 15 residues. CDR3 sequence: CASSESHGAGNTIYF. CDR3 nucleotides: TGTGCCAGCAGTGAAAGTCACGGGGCTGGAAACACCATATATTTT.

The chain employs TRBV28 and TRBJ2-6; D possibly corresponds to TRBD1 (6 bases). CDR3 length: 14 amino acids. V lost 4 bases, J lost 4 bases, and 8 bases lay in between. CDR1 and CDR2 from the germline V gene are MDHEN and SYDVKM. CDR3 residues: CASSWTVGANVLTF. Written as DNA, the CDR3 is TGTGCCAGCAGTTGGACAGTCGGGGCCAACGTCCTGACTTTC.

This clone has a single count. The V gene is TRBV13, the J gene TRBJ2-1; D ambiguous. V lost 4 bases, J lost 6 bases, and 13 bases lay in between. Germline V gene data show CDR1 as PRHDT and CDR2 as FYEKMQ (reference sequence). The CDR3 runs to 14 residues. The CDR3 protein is CASSWASPSNEQFF. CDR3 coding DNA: TGTGCCAGCAGCTGGGCCAGCCCGAGCAATGAGCAGTTCTTC.

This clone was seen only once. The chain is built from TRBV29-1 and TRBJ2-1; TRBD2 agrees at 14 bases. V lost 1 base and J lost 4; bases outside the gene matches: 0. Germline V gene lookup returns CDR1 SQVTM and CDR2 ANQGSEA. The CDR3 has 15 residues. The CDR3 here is CSVEGLAGGYNEQFF. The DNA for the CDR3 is TGCAGCGTTGAAGGACTAGCGGGGGGGTACAATGAGCAGTTCTTC.

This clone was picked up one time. CDR3 DNA: TGTGCCAGCAGCGTAGGTGTGAGAGAAAATAACTATGGCTACACCTTC. Its translation: CASSVGVRENNYGYTF. The V call is TRBV9, the J call TRBJ1-2; no clear D. There are 16 residues in the CDR3. V was pared by 0 bases and J by 1 base, with 13 bases between. The germline V gene encodes CDR1 SGDLS and CDR2 YYNGEE.

The CDR3 sequence is CASSLGVTSYEQYF. CDR3 bases: TGTGCCAGCAGTTTGGGGGTGACCTCCTACGAGCAGTACTTC. The chain couples TRBV27 to TRBJ2-7; D tentatively reads TRBD1 or TRBD2 (5 bases each). Germline assignment: CDR1 MNHEY and CDR2 SMNVEV (reference sequence). The CDR3 has 14 residues. V lost 3 bases, J lost 0 bases, and 9 bases lay in between.

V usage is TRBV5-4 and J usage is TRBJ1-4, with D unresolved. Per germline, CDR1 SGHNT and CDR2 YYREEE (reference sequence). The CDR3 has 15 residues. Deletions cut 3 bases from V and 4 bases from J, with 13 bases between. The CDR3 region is CASSSVGRGNEKLFF. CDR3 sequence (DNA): TGTGCCAGCAGCTCGGTCGGGCGTGGTAATGAAAAACTGTTTTTT.

The chain's CDR3 is CASSQASTSGVTDTQYF. CDR3 bases: TGCGCCAGCAGCCAAGCCTCGACTAGCGGGGTCACAGATACGCAGTATTTT. The rearrangement uses TRBV4-1 and TRBJ2-3, with 11 bases aligning to TRBD2. CDR3 size: 17 residues. V lost 1 base, J lost 2 bases, and 5 bases stayed unmatched. Per germline, CDR1 MGHRA and CDR2 YSYEKL.

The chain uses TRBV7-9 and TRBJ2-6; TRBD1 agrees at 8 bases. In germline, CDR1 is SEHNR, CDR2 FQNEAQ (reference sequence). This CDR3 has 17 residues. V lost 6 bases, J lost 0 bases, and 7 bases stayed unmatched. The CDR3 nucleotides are TGTGCCAGCAGGCGTCCGGGACAGGACTCTGGGGCCAACGTCCTGACTTTC. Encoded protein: CASRRPGQDSGANVLTF. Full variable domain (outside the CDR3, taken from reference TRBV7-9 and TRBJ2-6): DTGVSQNPRHKITKRGQNVTFRCDPISEHNRLYWYRQTLGQGPEFLTYFQNEAQLEKSRLLSDRFSAERPKGSFSTLEIQRTEQGDSAMYLCASRRPGQDSGANVLTFGAGSRLTVL.

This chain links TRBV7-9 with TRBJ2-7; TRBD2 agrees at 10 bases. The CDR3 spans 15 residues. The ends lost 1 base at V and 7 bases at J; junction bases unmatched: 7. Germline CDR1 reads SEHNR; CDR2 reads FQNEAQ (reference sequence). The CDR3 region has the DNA TGTGCCAGCAGCTTAGTGACAGCGGGAGGGGATGAGCAGTACTTC. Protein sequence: CASSLVTAGGDEQYF.

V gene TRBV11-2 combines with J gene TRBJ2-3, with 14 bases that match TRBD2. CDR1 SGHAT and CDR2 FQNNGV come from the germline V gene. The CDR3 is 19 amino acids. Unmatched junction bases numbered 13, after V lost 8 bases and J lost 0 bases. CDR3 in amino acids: CASALGTSGRRTSTDTQYF. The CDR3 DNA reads TGTGCCAGCGCCTTAGGGACTAGCGGGAGACGAACTAGCACAGATACGCAGTATTTT.

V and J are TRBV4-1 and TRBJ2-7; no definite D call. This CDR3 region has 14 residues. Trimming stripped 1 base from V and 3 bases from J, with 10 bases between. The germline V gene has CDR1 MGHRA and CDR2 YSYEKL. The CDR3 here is CASSQVGEYYEQYF. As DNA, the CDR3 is TGCGCCAGCAGCCAAGTTGGAGAGTACTACGAGCAGTACTTC.

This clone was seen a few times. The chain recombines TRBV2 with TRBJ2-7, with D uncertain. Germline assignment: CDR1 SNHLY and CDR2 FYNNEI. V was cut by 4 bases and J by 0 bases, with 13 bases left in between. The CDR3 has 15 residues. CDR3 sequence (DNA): TGTGCCAGCAGTGGAAGGGTAACAACCTCCTACGAGCAGTACTTC. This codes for CASSGRVTTSYEQYF. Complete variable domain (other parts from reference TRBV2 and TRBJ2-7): EPEVTQTPSHQVTQMGQEVILRCVPISNHLYFYWYRQILGQKVEFLVSFYNNEISEKSEIFDDQFSVERPDGSNFTLKIRSTKLEDSAMYFCASSGRVTTSYEQYFGPGTRLTVT.

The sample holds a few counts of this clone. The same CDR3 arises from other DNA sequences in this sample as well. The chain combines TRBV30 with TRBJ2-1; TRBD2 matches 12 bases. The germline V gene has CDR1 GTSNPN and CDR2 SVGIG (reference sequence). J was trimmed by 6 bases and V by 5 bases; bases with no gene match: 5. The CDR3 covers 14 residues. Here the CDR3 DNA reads TGTGCCTGGGGCGGGGGACTAGCGGGCAATGAGCAGTTCTTC. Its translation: CAWGGGLAGNEQFF.